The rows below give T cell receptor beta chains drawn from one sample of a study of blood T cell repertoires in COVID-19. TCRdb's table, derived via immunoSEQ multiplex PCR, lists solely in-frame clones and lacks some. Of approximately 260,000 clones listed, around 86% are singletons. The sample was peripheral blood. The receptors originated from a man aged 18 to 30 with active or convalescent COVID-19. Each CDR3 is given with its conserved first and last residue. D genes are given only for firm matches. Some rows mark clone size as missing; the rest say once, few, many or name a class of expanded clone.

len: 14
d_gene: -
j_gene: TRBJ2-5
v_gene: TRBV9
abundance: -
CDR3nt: TGTGCCAGCAGCCACGGTCCCACTGAAGAGACCCAGTACTTC
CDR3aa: CASSHGPTEETQYF

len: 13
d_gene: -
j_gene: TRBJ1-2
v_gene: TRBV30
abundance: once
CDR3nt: TGTGCCTGGAGCAGTTCAGGGGACTATGGCTACACCTTC
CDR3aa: CAWSSSGDYGYTF

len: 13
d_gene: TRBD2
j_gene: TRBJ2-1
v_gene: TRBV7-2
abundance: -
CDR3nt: TGTGCCAGCAGCTTGGGACTATACAATGAGCAGTTCTTC
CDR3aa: CASSLGLYNEQFF

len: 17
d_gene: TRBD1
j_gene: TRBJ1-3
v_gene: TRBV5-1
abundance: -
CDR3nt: TGCGCCAGCAGGATCCTCGGCCAGGGGGAATCGGGAAACACCATATATTTT
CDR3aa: CASRILGQGESGNTIYF

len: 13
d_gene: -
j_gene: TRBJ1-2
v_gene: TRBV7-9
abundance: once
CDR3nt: TGTGCCAGCAGCTTACTTGGGAGTTATGGCTACACCTTC
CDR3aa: CASSLLGSYGYTF

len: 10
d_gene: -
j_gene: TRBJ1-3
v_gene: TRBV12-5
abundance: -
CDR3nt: TGTGCTTCTGAGGGAAACACCATATATTTT
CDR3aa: CASEGNTIYF

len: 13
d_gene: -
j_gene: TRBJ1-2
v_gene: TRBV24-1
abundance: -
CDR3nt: TGTGCCACCAGTGTAGGGGATTATAAGGGCTACACCTTC
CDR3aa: CATSVGDYKGYTF

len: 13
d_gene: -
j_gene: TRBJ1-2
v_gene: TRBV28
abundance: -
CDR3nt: TGTGCCAGCAACCCAGGCGGGGTAGGAGGCTACACCTTC
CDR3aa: CASNPGGVGGYTF

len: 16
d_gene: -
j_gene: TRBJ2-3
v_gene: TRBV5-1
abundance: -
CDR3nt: TGCGCCAGCAGCTTGGTGCCCGAGGCAGTTGCAGATACGCAGTATTTT
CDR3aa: CASSLVPEAVADTQYF

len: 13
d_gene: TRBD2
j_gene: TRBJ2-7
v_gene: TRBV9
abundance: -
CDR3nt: TGTGCCAGCAGCCTGGGGGGGGAGGGCCAGCAGTACTTC
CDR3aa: CASSLGGEGQQYF

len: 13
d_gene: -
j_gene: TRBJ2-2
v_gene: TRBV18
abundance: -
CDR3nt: TGTGCCAGCTCACCACCGGGACATGGGGAGCTGTTTTTT
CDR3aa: CASSPPGHGELFF

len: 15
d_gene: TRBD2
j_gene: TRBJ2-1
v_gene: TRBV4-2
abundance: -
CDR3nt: TGTGCCAGCAGCGGGACTAGCGGGAGTCTGGGTGAGCAGTTCTTC
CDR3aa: CASSGTSGSLGEQFF

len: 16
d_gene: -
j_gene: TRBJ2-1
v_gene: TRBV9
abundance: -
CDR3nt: TGTGCCAGCAGCGTCGGAGAGGGAAGCTCCTACAATGAGCAGTTCTTC
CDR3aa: CASSVGEGSSYNEQFF

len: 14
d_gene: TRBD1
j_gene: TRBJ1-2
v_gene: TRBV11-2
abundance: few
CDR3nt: TGTGCCAGCAGCTTAGGACAGGGGCGCGGTGGCTACACCTTC
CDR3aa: CASSLGQGRGGYTF

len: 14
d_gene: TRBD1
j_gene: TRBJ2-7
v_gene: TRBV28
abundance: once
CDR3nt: TGTGCCAGCAGTTTACGGGCAGGGGGCAAGGAGCAGTACTTC
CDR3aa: CASSLRAGGKEQYF

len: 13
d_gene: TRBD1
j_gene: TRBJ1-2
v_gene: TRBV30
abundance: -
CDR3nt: TGTGCCTGGACCCCAGGGGGGTATGATGGCTACACCTTC
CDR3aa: CAWTPGGYDGYTF

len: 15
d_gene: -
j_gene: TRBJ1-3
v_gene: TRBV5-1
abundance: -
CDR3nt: TGCGCCAGCAGCTTTCTCGGCAGGAGGGAGAACACCATATATTTT
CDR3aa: CASSFLGRRENTIYF

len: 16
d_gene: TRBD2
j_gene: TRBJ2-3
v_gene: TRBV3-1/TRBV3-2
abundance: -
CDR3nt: TGTGCCAGCAGCCAATCTAGAGGGACTATCACAGATACGCAGTATTTT
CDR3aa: CASSQSRGTITDTQYF

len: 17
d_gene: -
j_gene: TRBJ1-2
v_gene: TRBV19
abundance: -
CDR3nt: TGTGCCAGTACCTCACCGTTTGAGCGAGGACAGCCGTATGGCTACACCTTC
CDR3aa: CASTSPFERGQPYGYTF

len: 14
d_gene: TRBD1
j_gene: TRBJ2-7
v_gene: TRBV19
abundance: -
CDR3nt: TGTGCCAGTAGTATGGGACAGGGGATAAACGAGCAGTACTTC
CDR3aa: CASSMGQGINEQYF

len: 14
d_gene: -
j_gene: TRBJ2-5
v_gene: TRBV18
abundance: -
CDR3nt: TGTGCCAGCTCAGCTCAGGGATGGGAAGAGACCCAGTACTTC
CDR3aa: CASSAQGWEETQYF

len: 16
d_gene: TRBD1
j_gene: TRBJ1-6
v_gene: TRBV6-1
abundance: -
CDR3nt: TGTGCCAGCAGTGCACAGGGGAGATCCTATAATTCACCCCTCCACTTT
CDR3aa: CASSAQGRSYNSPLHF

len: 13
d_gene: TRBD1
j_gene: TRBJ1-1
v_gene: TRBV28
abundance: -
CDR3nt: TGTGCCAGTGTGGGACAGCTGAACACTGAAGCTTTCTTT
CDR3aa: CASVGQLNTEAFF

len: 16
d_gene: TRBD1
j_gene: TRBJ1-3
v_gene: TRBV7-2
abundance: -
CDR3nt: TGTGCCAGCAGCTTGACAGGGACCAACTCTGGAAACACCATATATTTT
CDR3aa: CASSLTGTNSGNTIYF

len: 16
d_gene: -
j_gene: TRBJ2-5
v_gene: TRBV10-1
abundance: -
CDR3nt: TGCGCCAGCAGTGAAGGTGGAGGGGTGGCACAAGAGACCCAGTACTTC
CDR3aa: CASSEGGGVAQETQYF

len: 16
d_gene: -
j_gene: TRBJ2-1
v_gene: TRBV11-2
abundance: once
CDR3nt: TGTGCCAGCAGCCTTGCGTTGACTAGAGGTGGGGATGAGCAGTTCTTC
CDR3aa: CASSLALTRGGDEQFF

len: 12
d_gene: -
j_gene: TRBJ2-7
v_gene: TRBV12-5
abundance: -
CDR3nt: TGTGCTAGTGATTCAGGAGGCTACGAGCAGTACTTC
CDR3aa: CASDSGGYEQYF

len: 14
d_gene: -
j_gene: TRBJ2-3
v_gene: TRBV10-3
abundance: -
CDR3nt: TGTGCCATAACCGGGACTTGGGAAGGGGATACGCAGTATTTT
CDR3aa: CAITGTWEGDTQYF

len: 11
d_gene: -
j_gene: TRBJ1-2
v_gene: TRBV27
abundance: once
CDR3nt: TGTGCCAGCTGGGGGGGCGGTGGCTACACCTTC
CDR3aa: CASWGGGGYTF

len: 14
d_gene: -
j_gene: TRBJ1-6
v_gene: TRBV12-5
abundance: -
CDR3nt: TGTGCTAGTGGTTTGGGGTCAGTGTTTCCACCCCTCCACTTT
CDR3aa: CASGLGSVFPPLHF

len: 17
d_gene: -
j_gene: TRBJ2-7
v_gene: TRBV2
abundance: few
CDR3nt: TGTGCCAGCTGGAGCCGAGATTACCAGTTCAGTGGCTACGAGCAGTACTTC
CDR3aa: CASWSRDYQFSGYEQYF

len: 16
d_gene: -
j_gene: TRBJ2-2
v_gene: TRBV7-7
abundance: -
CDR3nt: TGTGCCTCGACAGATCGGGACAAGGGAGACACCGGGGAGCTGTTTTTT
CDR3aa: CASTDRDKGDTGELFF

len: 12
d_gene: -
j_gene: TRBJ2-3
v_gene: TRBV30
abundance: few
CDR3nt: TGTGCCTTCAAGGAGGCGTCCTATACGCAGTATTTT
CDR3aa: CAFKEASYTQYF

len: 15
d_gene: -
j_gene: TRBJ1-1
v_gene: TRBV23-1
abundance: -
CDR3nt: TGCGCCAGCAGATACTGTCTCGGAGAGTGGACTGAAGCTTTCTTT
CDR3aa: CASRYCLGEWTEAFF

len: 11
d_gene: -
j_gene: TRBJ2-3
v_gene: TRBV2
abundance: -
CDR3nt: TGTGCCAGCAGCGGGGCAGATACGCAGTATTTT
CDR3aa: CASSGADTQYF